This TCR beta chain was found in a study of T cells in Graves' hyperthyroidism and ophthalmopathy. Overall study: Peripheral blood sampling occurred at initial diagnosis, before any treatment.

Study-wide findings and caveats: Appearing also in blood were most of the thyroid clonotypes expanded above 0.001. From stable hyperthyroidism, ophthalmopathy was set apart by a 13 V-J model.

What was amplified from RNA transcripts were TCR beta CDR3 regions. The study used the HTBI primer set for a first-round RT-PCR of the TCR CDR3. TCRdb processed the multiplex PCR reads anew with MiXCR; each CDR3 protein has one entry. Of about 290,000 distinct CDR3 sequences in the sample, roughly 15% were seen once. This clonotype was seen repeatedly, ten times or more. What it binds is unknown. The CDR3 loop spans 17 amino acids. Germline V gene sequence: CDR1 MNHNS, CDR2 SASEGT. The junction had 7 bases not matched to a gene; V was cut back by 5 bases and J by 0 bases. This clonotype was obtained from a woman aged 40-49 years with Graves' hyperthyroidism. The chain carries TRBV6-1 and TRBJ1-5; 10 nucleotides match TRBD1. Input material: blood. The CDR3 loop reads CASSPGTGDLSNQPQHF. CDR3 DNA: TGTGCCAGCAGTCCCGGGACAGGGGACCTTAGCAATCAGCCCCAGCATTTT.